The text below deals with one T cell receptor beta chain. Its specificity is unknown. Clones were sequenced by immunoSEQ multiplex PCR, and TCRdb holds only the in-frame ones, with some missing. The repertoire consists of approximately 58,000 clones, with over 75% occurring once and the leading ten covering 0.75%. This sample was included in a study of OX40 agonist ivuxolimab in advanced cancers. Study outcomes and limitations: It was also the case that some nonresponders had low normalized T-cell clonal expansion.

Autoimmune disease history or systemic immunosuppression meant exclusion. V was clipped by 0 bases and J by 4 bases; unmatched bases: 6. Germline lookup yields CDR1 SGHRS and CDR2 YFSETQ. This CDR3 has 15 amino acids. Sequences were derived from CD4+ or CD8+ T cells sorted from blood, sampled in a trial of the OX40 agonist ivuxolimab. The chain couples TRBV5-1 to TRBJ2-7; 8 bases are a match to TRBD1. The receptor was isolated from an adult with an advanced solid tumor such as melanoma, head and neck, liver or kidney cancer. The CDR3 DNA follows: TGCGCCAGCAGCTTGGCCCCAGGGGGCAGATACGAGCAGTACTTC. This gives the protein CASSLAPGGRYEQYF. Supplemented by reference TRBV5-1 and TRBJ2-7, the full variable domain reads KAGVTQTPRYLIKTRGQQVTLSCSPISGHRSVSWYQQTPGQGLQFLFEYFSETQRNKGNFPGRFSGRQFSNSRSEMNVSTLELGDSALYLCASSLAPGGRYEQYFGPGTRLTVT.